Below, 2 T cell receptor beta chains from the same sample are listed, as sequenced in a study of blood T cell repertoires in COVID-19. Produced via immunoSEQ multiplex PCR; TCRdb's table is partial and in-frame only. The sample has tens of thousands of clones, about 70% seen once; the top ten hold around 20%. Sequencing input: peripheral blood. These receptor sequences come from a man aged 55 to 70 with acute or convalescent COVID-19.

J is TRBJ2-6 and V is TRBV11-2; the match to TRBD1 covers 9 bases. Germline CDR1 and CDR2: SGHAT and FQNNGV. The CDR3 has 16 amino acids. Trimming took 10 bases from V and 0 from J; bases not matched to a gene: 7. This CDR3 reads CAIRDRANSGANVLTF. The CDR3 DNA reads TGTGCCATCAGGGACAGGGCGAACTCTGGGGCCAACGTCCTGACTTTC.

J is TRBJ2-7 and V is TRBV24-1; D unclear. Germline values: CDR1 KGHDR, CDR2 SFDVKD. The CDR3 extends over 17 amino acids. V was clipped by 0 bases and J by 3 bases, with 17 bases between them. The CDR3 coding sequence is TGTGCCACCAGTGATTTGGCGGTCCAGACTTACTACTACGAGCAGTACTTC. Protein product: CATSDLAVQTYYYEQYF.